The clone carrying this T cell receptor (beta chain) showed up just once. Its antigen remains unidentified. The source of the sample is a study of CD4 T cells in relation to SARS-CoV-2 and coronaviruses. Study-level information: Shared crossreactive spike epitopes were mapped to their HLA restriction.

TCRdb keeps only in-frame clones here, not all; method: immunoSEQ multiplex PCR. The sample holds around 25,000 clones, around 70% seen once. Before the COVID-19 pandemic, during about 2011-2018, CD4+ T cells were taken from unexposed donors. The cells were cultured for roughly 11 days before CD4+ T cells were isolated. This receptor was identified in a human donor in good health. The sample was CD4+ T cells from PBMCs, cultured in vitro.

Here the CDR3 DNA reads TGTGCCAGCAGCCCCAGCCGGGCTCAGAGTGGCTACACCTTC. Encoded protein: CASSPSRAQSGYTF. This chain uses TRBV3-1 (or the pseudogene TRBV3-2) with TRBJ1-2; D not resolved. This CDR3 region has 14 residues. Germline V gene sequence: CDR1 LGHDT, CDR2 YNNKEL (reference sequence). The V and J ends lost 4 bases and 7 bases respectively, with 16 bases between them.